Here is one T cell receptor (beta chain) with its context. What it binds is unknown. The CDR3 is made up of 15 amino acids. Trimming removed 2 bases at V and 7 bases at J, with 15 bases between. CDR1 SGHTA and CDR2 FQGNSA come from the germline V gene. One entry per CDR3 protein, called by TCRdb with MiXCR from the reads. The sample lists some 700,000 distinct CDR3 sequences; about 40% were seen once. This sample was taken from a study of T cell repertoires in cytomegalovirus infection. Study overall: Public signatures in TCR beta pointed to CMV infection and matching HLA type.

Study-wide findings and caveats: Cumulative public TCR beta family frequency identified CMV carriers with the relevant HLA. The ex vivo response was dominated by HLA-C-restricted CMV-specific TCR beta clonotypes.

The chain links TRBV7-2 to TRBJ1-5; tentative D call: TRBD1 (5 bases). Input material: PBMCs. The TCR comes from a human donor in good health (CMV status not recorded). Some clones in this sample may be carry-over from other donors' samples. CDR3 sequence (DNA): TGTGCCAGCAGCTTATTCGGGGGATTCAAACAGCCCCAGCATTTT. Protein product: CASSLFGGFKQPQHF.